The clone carrying this TCR beta chain was found once. These data are taken from a study of blood T cell repertoires in COVID-19. Study in general: In each case, the material was cDNA or gDNA derived from T cells, B-cell-depleted T cells, or PBMCs.

The CDR3 runs to 16 residues. Germline CDR1 MNHEY, CDR2 SVGAGI. V was cut by 2 bases and J by 6 bases, with 16 bases left in between. Under the authors' procedure: How many nucleated cells were present was estimated from reference gene primer amplification. The repertoire was sequenced with immunoSEQ multiplex PCR; TCRdb's copy has only in-frame clones and lacks some. V, J and clone size are taken as reported in that table, and D and trimming were inferred from the DNA itself. The table shows some 68,000 clones, with around 90% occurring only once. Seattle's cohort entered during active infection and was followed longitudinally.

The sample was peripheral blood. This receptor was identified in a woman between 50 and 59 years old with COVID-19, enrolled during active disease. The genes are TRBV6-5 and TRBJ2-2; D perhaps matches TRBD2 (5 bases). CDR3 region: CASSYRSSGKAGELFF. In DNA, the CDR3 is TGTGCCAGCAGTTACCGGTCGTCGGGGAAGGCCGGGGAGCTGTTTTTT.